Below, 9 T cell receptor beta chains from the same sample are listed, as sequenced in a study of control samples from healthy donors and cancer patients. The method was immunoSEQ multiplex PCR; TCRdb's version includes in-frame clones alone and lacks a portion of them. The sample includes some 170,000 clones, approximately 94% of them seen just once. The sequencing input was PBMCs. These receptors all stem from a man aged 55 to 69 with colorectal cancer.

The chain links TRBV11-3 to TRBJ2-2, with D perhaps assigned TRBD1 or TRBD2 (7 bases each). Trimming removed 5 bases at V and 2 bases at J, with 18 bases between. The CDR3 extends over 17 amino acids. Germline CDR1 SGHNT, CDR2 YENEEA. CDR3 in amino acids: CASSRQGGIGNTGELFF. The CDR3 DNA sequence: TGTGCCAGCAGCCGACAGGGAGGGATCGGTAACACCGGGGAGCTGTTTTTT. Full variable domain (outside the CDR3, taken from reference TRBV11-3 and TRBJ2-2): EAGVVQSPRYKIIEKKQPVAFWCNPISGHNTLYWYLQNLGQGPELLIRYENEEAVDDSQLPKDRFSAERLKGVDSTLKIQPAELGDSAVYLCASSRQGGIGNTGELFFGEGSRLTVL.

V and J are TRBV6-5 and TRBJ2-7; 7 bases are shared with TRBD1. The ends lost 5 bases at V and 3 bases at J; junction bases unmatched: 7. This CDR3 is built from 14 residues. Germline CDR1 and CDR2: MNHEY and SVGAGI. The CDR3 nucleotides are TGTGCCAGCAGTCCCGAAGGGGGCGGCTACGAGCAGTACTTC. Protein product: CASSPEGGGYEQYF.

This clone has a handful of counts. The CDR3 coding sequence is TGCGCCAGCAGCCCACGGGACTTTGGGACAACTAACTATGGCTACACCTTC. Protein: CASSPRDFGTTNYGYTF. This sequence joins TRBV4-1 and TRBJ1-2; D is possibly TRBD1 (6 bases). CDR3 length: 17 residues. Per germline, CDR1 MGHRA and CDR2 YSYEKL. V dropped 4 bases and J dropped 0 bases, with 18 bases sitting between them.

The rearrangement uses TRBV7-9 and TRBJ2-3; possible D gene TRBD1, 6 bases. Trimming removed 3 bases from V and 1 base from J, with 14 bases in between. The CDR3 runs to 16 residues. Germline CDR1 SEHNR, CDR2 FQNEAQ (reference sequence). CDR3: CASSFNRVGGTDTQYF. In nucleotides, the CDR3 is TGTGCCAGCAGCTTCAACAGGGTTGGAGGCACAGATACGCAGTATTTT.

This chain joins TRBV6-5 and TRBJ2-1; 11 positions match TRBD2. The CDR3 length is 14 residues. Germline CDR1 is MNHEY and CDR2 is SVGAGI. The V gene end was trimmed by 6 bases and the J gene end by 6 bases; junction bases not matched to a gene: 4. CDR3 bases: TGTGCCAGCAGACATCTAGCGGGGGGCAATGAGCAGTTCTTC. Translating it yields CASRHLAGGNEQFF.

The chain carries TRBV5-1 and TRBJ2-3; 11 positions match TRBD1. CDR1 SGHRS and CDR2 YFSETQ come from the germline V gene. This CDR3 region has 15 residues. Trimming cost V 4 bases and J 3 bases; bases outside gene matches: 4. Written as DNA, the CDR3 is TGCGCCAGCAGCGGTGGACAGGGGGCGACAGATACGCAGTATTTT. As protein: CASSGGQGATDTQYF. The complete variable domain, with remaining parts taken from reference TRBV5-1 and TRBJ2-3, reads KAGVTQTPRYLIKTRGQQVTLSCSPISGHRSVSWYQQTPGQGLQFLFEYFSETQRNKGNFPGRFSGRQFSNSRSEMNVSTLELGDSALYLCASSGGQGATDTQYFGPGTRLTVL.

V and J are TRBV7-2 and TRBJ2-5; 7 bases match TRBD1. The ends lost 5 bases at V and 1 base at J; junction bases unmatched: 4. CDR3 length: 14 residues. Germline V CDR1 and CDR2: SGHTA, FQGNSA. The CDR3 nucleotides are TGTGCCAGCAGCGCCAGGACAGGCCAAGAGACCCAGTACTTC. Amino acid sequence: CASSARTGQETQYF.

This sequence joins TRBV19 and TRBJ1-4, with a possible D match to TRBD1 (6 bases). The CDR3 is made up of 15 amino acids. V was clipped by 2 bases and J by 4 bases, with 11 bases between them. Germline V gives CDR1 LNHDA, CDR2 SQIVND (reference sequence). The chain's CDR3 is CASSIPPDSNEKLFF. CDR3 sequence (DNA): TGTGCCAGTAGTATACCCCCGGACAGTAATGAAAAACTGTTTTTT.

This chain's CDR3 is CASSYSGGLGEQFF. The CDR3 DNA is TGTGCCAGCAGTTACTCGGGGGGCCTTGGTGAGCAGTTCTTC. V is TRBV6-6 and J is TRBJ2-1; either TRBD1 or TRBD2 may supply D (6 bases each). Trimming took off 0 bases at V and 9 bases at J, with 12 bases between the two ends. CDR1 is MNHNY, CDR2 SVGAGI, per germline (reference sequence). The CDR3 sequence is 14 residues long.